This T cell receptor (beta chain) was observed in a study of cytomegalovirus exposure and HLA in healthy donors. PCR employed 60 Vbeta and 13 Jbeta primers. Libraries were prepared by immunoSEQ multiplex PCR; TCRdb keeps only in-frame clonotypes and omits some of them. Of under 200,000 clones in the sample, around 82% were seen once. V lost 2 bases and J lost 6; bases outside the gene matches: 12. Germline CDR1 and CDR2: SGHAT and FQNNGV. The CDR3 length is 17 residues. The chain has TRBV11-2 and TRBJ2-5; 10 nucleotides agree with TRBD2. The specimen sequenced was PBMCs. This TCR was sampled from a woman in her twenties or thirties in good health and CMV-seropositive. This CDR3 reads CASSLPPRLAGVQTQYF. CDR3 bases: TGTGCCAGCAGCTTACCTCCCCGACTAGCGGGCGTTCAGACCCAGTACTTC.